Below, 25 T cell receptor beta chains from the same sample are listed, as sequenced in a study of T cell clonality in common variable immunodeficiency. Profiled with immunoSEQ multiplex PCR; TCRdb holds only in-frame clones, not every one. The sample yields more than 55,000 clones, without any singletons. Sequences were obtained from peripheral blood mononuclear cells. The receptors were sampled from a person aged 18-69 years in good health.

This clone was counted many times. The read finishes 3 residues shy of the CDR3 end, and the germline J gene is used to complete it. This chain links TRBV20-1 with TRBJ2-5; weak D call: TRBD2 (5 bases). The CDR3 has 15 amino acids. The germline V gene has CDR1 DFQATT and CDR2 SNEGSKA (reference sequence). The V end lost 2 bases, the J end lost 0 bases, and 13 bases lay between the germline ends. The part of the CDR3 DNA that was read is TGCAGTGCTAGAAAAGCGTCCGGGGACCAAGAGACC. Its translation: CSARKASGDQET. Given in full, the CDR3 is CSARKASGDQETQYF.

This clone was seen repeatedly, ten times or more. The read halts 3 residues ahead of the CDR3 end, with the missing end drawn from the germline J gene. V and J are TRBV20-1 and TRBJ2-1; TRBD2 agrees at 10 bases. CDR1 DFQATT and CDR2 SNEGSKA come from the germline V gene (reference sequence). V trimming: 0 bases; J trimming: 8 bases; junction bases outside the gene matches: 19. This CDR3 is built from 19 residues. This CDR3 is CSARDLTGALGLAWDEQFF. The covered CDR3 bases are TGCAGTGCTAGAGATCTGACAGGGGCCCTGGGACTAGCGTGGGATGAG.

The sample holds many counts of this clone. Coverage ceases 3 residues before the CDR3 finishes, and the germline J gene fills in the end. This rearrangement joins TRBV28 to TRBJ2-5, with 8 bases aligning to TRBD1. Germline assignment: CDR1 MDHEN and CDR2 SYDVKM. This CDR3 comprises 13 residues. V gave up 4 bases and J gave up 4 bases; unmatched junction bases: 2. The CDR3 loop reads CASSWTGTETQYF. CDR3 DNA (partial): TGTGCCAGCAGTTGGACAGGGACAGAGACC. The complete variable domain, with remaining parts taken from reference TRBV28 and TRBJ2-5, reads DVKVTQSSRYLVKRTGEKVFLECVQDMDHENMFWYRQDPGLGLRLIYFSYDVKMKEKGDIPEGYSVSREKKERFSLILESASTNQTSMYLCASSWTGTETQYFGPGTRLLVL.

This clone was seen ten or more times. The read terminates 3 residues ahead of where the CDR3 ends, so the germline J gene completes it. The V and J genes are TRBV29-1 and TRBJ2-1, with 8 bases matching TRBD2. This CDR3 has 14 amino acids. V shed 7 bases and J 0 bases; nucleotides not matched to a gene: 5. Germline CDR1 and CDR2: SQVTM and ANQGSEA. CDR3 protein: CSASGGYSYNEQFF. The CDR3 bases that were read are TGCAGCGCCTCGGGGGGGTACTCCTACAATGAG.

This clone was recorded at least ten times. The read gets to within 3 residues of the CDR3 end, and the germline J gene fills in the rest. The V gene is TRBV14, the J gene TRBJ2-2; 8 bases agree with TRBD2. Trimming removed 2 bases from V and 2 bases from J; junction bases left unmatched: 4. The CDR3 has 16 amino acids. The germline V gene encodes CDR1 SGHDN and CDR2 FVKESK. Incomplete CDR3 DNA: TGTGCCAGCAGCCAATTAACTAGCGGAAACACCGGGGAG. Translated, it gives CASSQLTSGNTGE. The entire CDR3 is CASSQLTSGNTGELFF.

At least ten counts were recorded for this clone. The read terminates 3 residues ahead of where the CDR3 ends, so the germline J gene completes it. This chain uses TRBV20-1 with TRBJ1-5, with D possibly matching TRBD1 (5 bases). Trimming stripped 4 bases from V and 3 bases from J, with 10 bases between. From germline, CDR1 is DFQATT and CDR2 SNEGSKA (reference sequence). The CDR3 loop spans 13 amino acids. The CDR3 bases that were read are TGCAGTGCTACCCGACAGTCCAATCAGCCC. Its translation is CSATRQSNQP. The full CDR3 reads CSATRQSNQPQHF.

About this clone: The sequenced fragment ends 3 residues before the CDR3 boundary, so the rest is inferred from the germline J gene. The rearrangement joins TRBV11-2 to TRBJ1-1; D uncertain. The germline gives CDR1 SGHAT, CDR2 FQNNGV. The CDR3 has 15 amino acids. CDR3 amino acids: CASRGGPTWNTEAFF. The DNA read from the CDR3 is TGTGCTTCCCGTGGCGGGCCTACCTGGAACACTGAA. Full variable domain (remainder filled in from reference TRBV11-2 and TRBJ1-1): EAGVAQSPRYKIIEKRQSVAFWCNPISGHATLYWYQQILGQGPKLLIQFQNNGVVDDSQLPKDRFSAERLKGVDSTLKIQPAKLEDSAVYLCASRGGPTWNTEAFFGQGTRLTVV.

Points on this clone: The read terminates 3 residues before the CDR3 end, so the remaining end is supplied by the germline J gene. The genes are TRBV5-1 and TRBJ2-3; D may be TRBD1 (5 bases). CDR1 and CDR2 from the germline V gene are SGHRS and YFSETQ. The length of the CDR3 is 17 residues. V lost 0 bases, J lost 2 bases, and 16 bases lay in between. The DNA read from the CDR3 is TGCGCCAGCAGCTTGGCGGAGTGGACACTGACCACAGATACG. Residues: CASSLAEWTLTTDT. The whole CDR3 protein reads CASSLAEWTLTTDTQYF.

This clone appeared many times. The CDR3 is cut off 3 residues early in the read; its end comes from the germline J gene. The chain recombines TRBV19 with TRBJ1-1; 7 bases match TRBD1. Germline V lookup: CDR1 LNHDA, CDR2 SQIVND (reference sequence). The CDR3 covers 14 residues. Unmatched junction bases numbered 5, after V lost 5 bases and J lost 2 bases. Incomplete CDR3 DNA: TGTGCCAGTAGTTTTACAGGGGTTAACACTGAA. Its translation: CASSFTGVNTE. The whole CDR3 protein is CASSFTGVNTEAFF.

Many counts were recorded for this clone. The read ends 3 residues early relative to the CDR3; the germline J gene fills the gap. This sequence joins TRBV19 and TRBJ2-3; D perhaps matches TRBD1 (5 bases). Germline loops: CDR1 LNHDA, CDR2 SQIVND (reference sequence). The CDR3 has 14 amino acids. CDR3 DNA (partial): TGTGCTACTGGGGTACAGGTTGAAGGACGGACG. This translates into CATGVQVEGRT. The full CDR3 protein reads CATGVQVEGRTQYF.

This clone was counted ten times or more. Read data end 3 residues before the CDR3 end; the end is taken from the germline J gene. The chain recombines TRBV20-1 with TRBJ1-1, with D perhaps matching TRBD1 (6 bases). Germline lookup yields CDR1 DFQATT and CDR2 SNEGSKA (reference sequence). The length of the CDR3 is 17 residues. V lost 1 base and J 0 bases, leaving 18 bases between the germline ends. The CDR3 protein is CSARGGLGMGMNTEAFF. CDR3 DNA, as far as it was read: TGCAGTGCTAGAGGGGGGCTGGGAATGGGCATGAACACTGAA.

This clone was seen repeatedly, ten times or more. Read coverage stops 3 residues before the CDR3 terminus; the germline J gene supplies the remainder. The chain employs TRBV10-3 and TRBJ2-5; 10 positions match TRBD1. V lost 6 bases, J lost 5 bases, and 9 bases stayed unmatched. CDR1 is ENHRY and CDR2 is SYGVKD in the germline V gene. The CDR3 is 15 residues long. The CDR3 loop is CAIRAGTGAAETQYF. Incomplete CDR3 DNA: TGTGCCATCAGAGCAGGGACAGGGGCGGCGGAGACC.

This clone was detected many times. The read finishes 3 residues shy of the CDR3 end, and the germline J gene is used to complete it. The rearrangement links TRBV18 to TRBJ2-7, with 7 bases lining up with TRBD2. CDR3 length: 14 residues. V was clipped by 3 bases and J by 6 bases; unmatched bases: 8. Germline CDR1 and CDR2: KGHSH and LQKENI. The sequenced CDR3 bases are TGTGCCAGCTCACCGAAGCGGGAACTCCCCGAG. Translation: CASSPKRELPE. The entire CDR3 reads CASSPKRELPEQYF. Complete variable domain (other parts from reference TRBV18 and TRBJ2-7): NAGVMQNPRHLVRRRGQEARLRCSPMKGHSHVYWYRQLPEEGLKFMVYLQKENIIDESGMPKERFSAEFPKEGPSILRIQQVVRGDSAAYFCASSPKRELPEQYFGPGTRLTVT.

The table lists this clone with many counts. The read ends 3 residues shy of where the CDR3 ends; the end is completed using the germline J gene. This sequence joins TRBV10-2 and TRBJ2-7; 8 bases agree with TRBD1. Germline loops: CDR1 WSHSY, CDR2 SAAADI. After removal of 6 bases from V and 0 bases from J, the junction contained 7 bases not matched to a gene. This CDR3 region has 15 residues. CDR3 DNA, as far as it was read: TGCGCCAGCAGAGATACAGGGGGACTCTCCTACGAG. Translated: CASRDTGGLSYE. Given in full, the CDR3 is CASRDTGGLSYEQYF.

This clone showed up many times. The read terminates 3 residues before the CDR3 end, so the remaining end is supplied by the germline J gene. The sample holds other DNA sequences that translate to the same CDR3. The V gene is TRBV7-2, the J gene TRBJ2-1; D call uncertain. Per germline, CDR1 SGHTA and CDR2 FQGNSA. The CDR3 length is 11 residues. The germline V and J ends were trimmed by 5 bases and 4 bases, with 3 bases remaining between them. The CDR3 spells CASSPYNEQFF. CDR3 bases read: TGTGCCAGCAGCCCGTACAATGAG.

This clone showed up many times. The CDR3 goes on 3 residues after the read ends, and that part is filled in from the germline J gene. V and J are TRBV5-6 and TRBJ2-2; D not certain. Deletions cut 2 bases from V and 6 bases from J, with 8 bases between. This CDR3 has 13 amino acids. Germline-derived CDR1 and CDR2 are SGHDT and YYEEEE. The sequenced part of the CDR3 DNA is TGTGCCAGCAGCTTTCAGTTTCCCGGGGAG. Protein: CASSFQFPGE. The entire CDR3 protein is CASSFQFPGELFF.

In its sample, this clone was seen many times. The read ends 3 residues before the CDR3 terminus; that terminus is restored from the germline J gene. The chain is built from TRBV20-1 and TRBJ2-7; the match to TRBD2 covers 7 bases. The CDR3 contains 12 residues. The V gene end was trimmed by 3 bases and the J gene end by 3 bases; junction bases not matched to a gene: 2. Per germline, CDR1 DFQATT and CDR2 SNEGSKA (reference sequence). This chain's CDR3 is CSARTSSYEQYF. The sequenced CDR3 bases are TGCAGTGCTAGGACTAGCAGCTACGAG.

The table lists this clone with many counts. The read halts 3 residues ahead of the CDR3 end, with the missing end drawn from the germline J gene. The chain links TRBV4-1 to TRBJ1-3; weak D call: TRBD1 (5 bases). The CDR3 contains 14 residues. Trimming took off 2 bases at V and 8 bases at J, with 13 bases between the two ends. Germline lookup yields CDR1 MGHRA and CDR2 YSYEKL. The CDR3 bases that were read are TGCGCCAGCAGCCAACCCGGGGGGGTGCACACC. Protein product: CASSQPGGVHT. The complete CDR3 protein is CASSQPGGVHTIYF.

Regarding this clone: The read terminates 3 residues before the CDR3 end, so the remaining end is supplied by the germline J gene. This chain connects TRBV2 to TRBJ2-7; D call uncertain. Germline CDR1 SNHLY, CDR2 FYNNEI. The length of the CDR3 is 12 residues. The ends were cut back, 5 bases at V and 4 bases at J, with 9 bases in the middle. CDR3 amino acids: CASSRIGYEQYF. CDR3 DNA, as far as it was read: TGTGCCAGCAGTCGAATAGGGTACGAG.

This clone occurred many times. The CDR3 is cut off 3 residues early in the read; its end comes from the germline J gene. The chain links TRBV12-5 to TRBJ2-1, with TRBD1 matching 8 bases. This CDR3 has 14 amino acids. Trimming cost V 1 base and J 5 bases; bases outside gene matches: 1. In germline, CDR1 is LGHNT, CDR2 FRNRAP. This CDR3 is CASGLGDRNNEQFF. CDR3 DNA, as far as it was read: TGTGCTAGTGGTTTGGGGGACAGGAACAATGAG.

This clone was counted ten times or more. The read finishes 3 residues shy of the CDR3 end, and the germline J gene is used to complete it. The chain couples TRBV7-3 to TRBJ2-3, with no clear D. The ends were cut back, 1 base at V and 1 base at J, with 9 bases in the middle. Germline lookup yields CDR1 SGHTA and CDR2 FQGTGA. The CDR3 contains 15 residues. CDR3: CASSLMGQGTDTQYF. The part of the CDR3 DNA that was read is TGTGCCAGCAGCTTAATGGGTCAGGGCACAGATACG.

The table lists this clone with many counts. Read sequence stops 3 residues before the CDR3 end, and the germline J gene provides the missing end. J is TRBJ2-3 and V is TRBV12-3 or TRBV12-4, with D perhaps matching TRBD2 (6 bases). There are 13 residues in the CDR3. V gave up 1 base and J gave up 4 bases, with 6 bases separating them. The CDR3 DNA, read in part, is TGTGCCAGCAGTTTAGGGGGGGCAGATACG. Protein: CASSLGGADT. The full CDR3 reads CASSLGGADTQYF.

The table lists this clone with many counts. CDR3: CSARGLDLAKNIQYF. The CDR3 DNA, read in part, is TGCAGTGCTAGAGGCCTAGATTTAGCCAAAAACATT. The chain links TRBV20-1 to TRBJ2-4; D not certain. The sequenced fragment ends 3 residues before the CDR3 boundary, so the rest is inferred from the germline J gene. V shed 1 base and J shed 0 bases, with 10 bases lying between them. This CDR3 is built from 15 residues. Per the germline V gene, CDR1 is DFQATT and CDR2 is SNEGSKA (reference sequence).

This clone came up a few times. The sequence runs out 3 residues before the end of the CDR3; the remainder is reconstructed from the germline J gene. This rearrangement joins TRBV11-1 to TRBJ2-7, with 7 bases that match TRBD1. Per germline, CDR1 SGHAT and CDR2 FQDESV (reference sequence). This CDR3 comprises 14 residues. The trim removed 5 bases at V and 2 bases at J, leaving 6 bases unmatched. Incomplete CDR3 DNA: TGTGCCAGCAGCCTCTCGGGACAGACCTACGAG. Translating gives CASSLSGQTYE. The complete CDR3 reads CASSLSGQTYEQYF.

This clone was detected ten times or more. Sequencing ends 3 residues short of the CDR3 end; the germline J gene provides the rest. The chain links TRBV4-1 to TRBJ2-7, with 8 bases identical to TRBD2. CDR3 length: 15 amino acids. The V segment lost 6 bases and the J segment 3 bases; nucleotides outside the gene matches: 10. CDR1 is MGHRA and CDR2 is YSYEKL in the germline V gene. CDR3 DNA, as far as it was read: TGCGCCAGCAGATCCCTAGCGGGTCGAGTCTACGAG. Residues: CASRSLAGRVYE. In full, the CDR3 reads CASRSLAGRVYEQYF.